This T cell receptor beta chain appears in the sequencing data of a study of regulatory T cells in long-lasting Graves disease. Time point reported: newly diagnosed GD, antithyroid drugs for less than 3 months. Making the TCR library involved RNA that had been extracted from PBMCs. Many counts were recorded for this clonotype. The antigen is not known. The CDR3 is 11 amino acids. Between the trimmed V and J ends, which lost 5 bases and 8 bases, there was a span of 9 bases. Germline CDR1 reads SGHNT; CDR2 reads YENEEA. Construction of TCR beta libraries relied on iRepertoire HTBI primers and on Arm-PCR targeting CDR3 regions. A single record per CDR3 protein comes from TCRdb applying MiXCR to the multiplex PCR reads. The sample lists 550,000 to 700,000 distinct CDR3 sequences; roughly 15% were seen once. Overall study findings and caveats: TRBV28, TRBJ1-2 and TRBJ2-5 were segments that persistent disease favored. Tissue studied was limited to peripheral blood, excluding thyroid tissue.

This same sample was also part of a study on T cells in Graves' hyperthyroidism and ophthalmopathy. That investigation notes: Hyperthyroidism, newly diagnosed and lasting under 2 months, affected patients aged 18 to 65.

The chain employs TRBV11-3 and TRBJ1-1; a weak D match, TRBD1 (5 bases). The origin of this receptor is a man aged 18 to 30 with Graves disease. Sequenced material: peripheral blood mononuclear cells (PBMCs), taken at new diagnosis, from a patient treated with antithyroid drugs. CDR3 DNA: TGTGCCAGCAGCGTCAGGACAGAAGCTTTCTTT. This gives the protein CASSVRTEAFF. Variable domain in full (rest from reference TRBV11-3 and TRBJ1-1): EAGVVQSPRYKIIEKKQPVAFWCNPISGHNTLYWYLQNLGQGPELLIRYENEEAVDDSQLPKDRFSAERLKGVDSTLKIQPAELGDSAVYLCASSVRTEAFFGQGTRLTVV.